The TCR beta chain described here comes from a study of T cells in Graves' hyperthyroidism and ophthalmopathy. Study-wide results and limits: A model built on 13 V-J features separated ophthalmopathy from stable hyperthyroidism. Most thyroid clonotypes with frequency above 0.001 were detected in blood.

Amplification targeted TCR beta CDR3 regions from RNA transcripts. In the first-round RT-PCR of the TCR CDR3, the HTBI primer set was used. A single record per CDR3 protein comes from TCRdb applying MiXCR to the multiplex PCR reads. The sample contains more than 500,000 distinct CDR3 sequences, 40% to 50% of which appear only once. As regards this clonotype: No antigen is known for it.

Patients were excluded because of uncontrolled infection, other autoimmune disease, pregnancy or lactation. Diagnosing involved the use of clinical symptoms, serum thyroxine and TRAb, thyroid ultrasound and orbital computed tomography. There are 16 residues in the CDR3. V shed 0 bases and J 0 bases; nucleotides not matched to a gene: 4. Germline CDR1 and CDR2: MNHNS and SASEGT. The chain employs TRBV6-1 and TRBJ2-5, with 7 bases matching TRBD2. Sequenced material: peripheral blood or thyroid tissue (not recorded which). This clonotype was sampled from an adult woman with Graves' disease, either hyperthyroidism or ophthalmopathy (not recorded which). The CDR3, as DNA: TGTGCCAGCAGTGAAGCGTCAGCGGGATACCAAGAGACCCAGTACTTC. It encodes CASSEASAGYQETQYF.